Presented here are 28 T cell receptor beta chains from one specimen sequenced in a study of PD-1 blockade in classical Hodgkin lymphoma. TCRdb's table, derived via immunoSEQ multiplex PCR, lists solely in-frame clones and lacks some. The sample contains around 13,000 clones, roughly 80% of which appear only once. Each patient relapsed following autologous stem cell transplantation, and prior brentuximab vedotin exposure differed. Here the sequenced sample was peripheral blood mononuclear cells (PBMCs), taken before the second cycle of nivolumab. Receptors were obtained from a human donor with classical Hodgkin lymphoma.

The gene calls are TRBV5-1 and TRBJ2-6; 13 bases are a match to TRBD2. Per germline, CDR1 SGHRS and CDR2 YFSETQ. The CDR3 spans 17 residues. V gave up 7 bases and J gave up 2 bases; unmatched junction bases: 6. The chain's CDR3 is CASSGLAGSPGANVLTF. In DNA form, the CDR3 reads TGCGCCAGCTCGGGACTAGCGGGGTCCCCTGGGGCCAACGTCCTGACTTTC.

This chain connects TRBV18 to TRBJ1-2; 7 nucleotides match TRBD1. Trimming cost V 4 bases and J 5 bases; bases outside gene matches: 4. Germline V CDR1 and CDR2: KGHSH, LQKENI. The CDR3 is 13 amino acids. CDR3 residues: CASSQDRTYGYTF. The CDR3, as DNA: TGTGCCAGCTCACAGGACAGGACTTATGGCTACACCTTC. Based on the CDR3 plus reference TRBV18 and TRBJ1-2, the full variable domain is NAGVMQNPRHLVRRRGQEARLRCSPMKGHSHVYWYRQLPEEGLKFMVYLQKENIIDESGMPKERFSAEFPKEGPSILRIQQVVRGDSAAYFCASSQDRTYGYTFGSGTRLTVV.

The chain carries TRBV28 and TRBJ1-1; no firm D call. The CDR3 is 12 amino acids. Trimming shortened V by 2 bases and J by 3 bases, and 4 bases separated the two germline ends. In germline, CDR1 is MDHEN, CDR2 SYDVKM. The CDR3 DNA is TGTGCCAGCAGTTTAGGTCACACTGAAGCTTTCTTT. Encoded protein: CASSLGHTEAFF. The variable domain in full, completed from reference TRBV28 and TRBJ1-1, reads DVKVTQSSRYLVKRTGEKVFLECVQDMDHENMFWYRQDPGLGLRLIYFSYDVKMKEKGDIPEGYSVSREKKERFSLILESASTNQTSMYLCASSLGHTEAFFGQGTRLTVV.

The CDR3 here is CASSREQGTEAFF. The CDR3 bases are TGTGCCAGCAGCAGAGAGCAGGGCACTGAAGCTTTCTTT. V and J are TRBV7-3 and TRBJ1-1, with D maybe TRBD1 (5 bases). The germline CDR1 and CDR2 sequences are SGHTA and FQGTGA. Trimming removed 5 bases from V and 4 bases from J, with 11 bases in between. CDR3 length: 13 residues.

The rearrangement uses TRBV28 and TRBJ1-3; D unclear. CDR1 is MDHEN and CDR2 is SYDVKM in the germline V gene. The CDR3 is 13 amino acids. V was pared by 1 base and J by 9 bases, with 10 bases between. In DNA, the CDR3 is TGTGCCAGCAGTTTATCGAGTCGGGGCACCATATATTTT. It translates to CASSLSSRGTIYF.

The V gene is TRBV5-1, the J gene TRBJ2-7, with D perhaps matching TRBD2 (5 bases). V was shortened by 3 bases and J by 2 bases, with 18 bases between the two germline ends. The CDR3 length is 16 residues. Germline-derived CDR1 and CDR2 are SGHRS and YFSETQ. This CDR3 is CASSSRVRGKTYEQYF. CDR3 nucleotide sequence: TGCGCCAGCAGCTCGAGGGTGAGAGGGAAAACCTACGAGCAGTACTTC.

V gene TRBV18 combines with J gene TRBJ2-3; TRBD1 aligns across 8 bases. The CDR3 runs to 15 residues. The V gene end was trimmed by 3 bases and the J gene end by 3 bases; junction bases not matched to a gene: 5. Germline-derived CDR1 and CDR2 are KGHSH and LQKENI. CDR3 residues: CASSPGQVRTDTQYF. In DNA form, the CDR3 reads TGTGCCAGCTCACCGGGACAGGTTCGGACAGATACGCAGTATTTT.

The chain recombines TRBV9 with TRBJ2-3; 12 nucleotides line up with TRBD2. The CDR3 extends over 20 amino acids. Germline lookup yields CDR1 SGDLS and CDR2 YYNGEE. The V gene end was trimmed by 4 bases and the J gene end by 2 bases; junction bases not matched to a gene: 17. The CDR3: CASSPQSGTSGRLFTDTQYF. CDR3 nucleotides: TGTGCCAGCAGCCCACAATCCGGGACTAGCGGGCGCCTATTCACAGATACGCAGTATTTT. Variable domain in full (rest from reference TRBV9 and TRBJ2-3): DSGVTQTPKHLITATGQRVTLRCSPRSGDLSVYWYQQSLDQGLQFLIQYYNGEERAKGNILERFSAQQFPDLHSELNLSSLELGDSALYFCASSPQSGTSGRLFTDTQYFGPGTRLTVL.

The chain couples TRBV11-2 to TRBJ2-1; D may match TRBD1 or TRBD2 (5 bases each). Trimming left V 2 bases short and J 5 bases short, with 13 bases between. Germline assignment: CDR1 SGHAT and CDR2 FQNNGV. The CDR3 spans 15 residues. CDR3 DNA sequence: TGTGCCAGCAGCTTATCGGGGACCACCCACAATGAGCAGTTCTTC. This sequence encodes CASSLSGTTHNEQFF.

The chain employs TRBV18 and TRBJ1-3; D gene uncertain. Trimming shortened V by 3 bases and J by 0 bases, and 15 bases separated the two germline ends. The CDR3 has 17 residues. Germline lookup yields CDR1 KGHSH and CDR2 LQKENI. The CDR3 here is CASSPIPGDSSGNTIYF. DNA of the CDR3: TGTGCCAGCTCACCCATCCCCGGAGATTCCTCTGGAAACACCATATATTTT.

By share of the sample, this clone is medium-sized. V is TRBV9 and J is TRBJ1-6, with a tentative D call TRBD1 (5 bases). V shed 4 bases and J shed 10 bases, with 12 bases lying between them. The CDR3 length is 13 residues. CDR1 and CDR2 (germline): SGDLS, YYNGEE. CDR3 amino acids: CASSPWGVSPLHF. Written as DNA, the CDR3 is TGTGCCAGCAGCCCCTGGGGCGTCTCACCCCTCCACTTT.

This clone appeared once. The rearrangement links TRBV6-1 to TRBJ1-5, with 7 bases lining up with TRBD1. CDR1 and CDR2 (germline): MNHNS, SASEGT. The CDR3 is made up of 15 amino acids. Trimming at V came to 5 bases and at J to 3 bases, leaving 7 bases not matched to a gene. The CDR3 nucleotides read TGTGCCAGCAGTAACACGGGACAGCTCAATCAGCCCCAGCATTTT. It translates to CASSNTGQLNQPQHF.

This clone was detected only once. In nucleotides, the CDR3 is TGTGCCAGCAGCCAGACGGGACAGGGGAATCAGCCCCAGCATTTT. This sequence encodes CASSQTGQGNQPQHF. The V gene is TRBV4-2, the J gene TRBJ1-5, with 10 positions matching TRBD1. V shed 3 bases and J 4 bases; nucleotides not matched to a gene: 3. Germline assignment: CDR1 LGHNA and CDR2 YNFKEQ. This CDR3 comprises 15 residues.

The chain is built from TRBV5-1 and TRBJ2-2; the D gene is possibly TRBD1 (6 bases). The CDR3 runs to 14 residues. Germline assignment: CDR1 SGHRS and CDR2 YFSETQ. Trimming removed 5 bases at V and 4 bases at J, with 12 bases between. The CDR3 protein is CASSHLQGTGELFF. The CDR3 bases are TGCGCCAGCAGTCACCTACAGGGCACCGGGGAGCTGTTTTTT.

This CDR3 reads CASSYSAGGNTEAFF. The DNA for the CDR3 is TGTGCCAGCAGTTACTCGGCAGGGGGAAACACTGAAGCTTTCTTT. The gene calls are TRBV6-5 and TRBJ1-1; 7 bases line up with TRBD1. The CDR3 consists of 15 residues. Germline trimming cut 0 bases from V and 2 bases from J; bases unmatched to any gene: 3. Germline V gene lookup returns CDR1 MNHEY and CDR2 SVGAGI.

The V call is TRBV6-5, the J call TRBJ2-1, with 9 positions matching TRBD2. Losses at the gene ends were 2 bases for V and 2 bases for J; bases not matched to a gene: 4. The CDR3 is made up of 16 amino acids. The V gene's germline CDR1 is MNHEY and CDR2 SVGAGI. Here the CDR3 reads CASSYRGGAPYNEQFF. CDR3 nucleotide sequence: TGTGCCAGCAGTTACCGCGGGGGGGCCCCCTACAATGAGCAGTTCTTC.

The genes are TRBV6-1 and TRBJ1-4; the match to TRBD1 covers 8 bases. CDR1 MNHNS and CDR2 SASEGT come from the germline V gene. The length of the CDR3 is 14 residues. V shed 7 bases and J 5 bases; nucleotides not matched to a gene: 6. The CDR3 spells CASMTGVINEKLFF. DNA of the CDR3: TGTGCCAGCATGACAGGGGTTATCAATGAAAAACTGTTTTTT.

As to this clone: The junction departs from the called germline gene at one end, perhaps through a read error. This rearrangement joins TRBV7-6 to TRBJ2-7; TRBD1 matches at 7 bases. The CDR3 has 13 residues. Germline assignment: CDR1 SGHVS and CDR2 FNYEAQ. The chain's CDR3 is CASSLGQSSEQYF. For the CDR3, the DNA is TGTGCCAGCAGCTTGGGACAGTCCTCCGAGCAGTACTTC.

J is TRBJ2-7 and V is TRBV7-3; 9 bases align to TRBD2. The ends lost 2 bases at V and 2 bases at J; junction bases unmatched: 7. The CDR3 has 16 amino acids. Germline lookup yields CDR1 SGHTA and CDR2 FQGTGA. In DNA, the CDR3 is TGTGCCAGCAGCTTAGGACCTAGCGGGGCGACCTACGAGCAGTACTTC. Its translation is CASSLGPSGATYEQYF.

This rearrangement joins TRBV28 to TRBJ1-2; 12 bases line up with TRBD1. This CDR3 is built from 15 residues. Germline V gives CDR1 MDHEN, CDR2 SYDVKM. V shed 9 bases, J shed 4 bases, and the junction held 9 bases outside the gene matches. DNA of the CDR3: TGTGCCAGTAGGTCCGGGACAGGGGGCATCTATGGCTACACCTTC. Its protein is CASRSGTGGIYGYTF.

The chain recombines TRBV28 with TRBJ1-2; possible D gene TRBD1, 6 bases. V lost 3 bases to trimming and J lost 4 bases, with 21 bases between them. The CDR3 has 17 amino acids. CDR1 and CDR2 from the germline V gene are MDHEN and SYDVKM. CDR3 sequence (DNA): TGTGCCAGCAGTTTTCCCCCCGGACAGACTCAAGCCTATGGCTACACCTTC. This encodes CASSFPPGQTQAYGYTF.

V and J are TRBV10-3 and TRBJ2-4; TRBD1 aligns across 7 bases. Germline lookup yields CDR1 ENHRY and CDR2 SYGVKD. J gave up 5 bases and V 6 bases, and 7 bases lay outside the gene matches. The CDR3 is made up of 14 amino acids. The chain's CDR3 is CAISQAGTENIQYF. Written as DNA, the CDR3 is TGTGCCATCAGCCAGGCCGGGACAGAAAACATTCAGTACTTC.

The chain links TRBV7-6 to TRBJ2-1, with a tentative D call TRBD1 (7 bases). Germline CDR1 and CDR2: SGHVS and FNYEAQ. Trimming left V 5 bases short and J 0 bases short, with 20 bases between. This CDR3 has 18 residues. The CDR3 loop is CASSPGEDRPSSYNEQFF. CDR3 nucleotide sequence: TGTGCCAGCAGCCCGGGAGAGGACAGGCCCAGCTCCTACAATGAGCAGTTCTTC. The full variable domain, its missing parts supplied by reference TRBV7-6 and TRBJ2-1, is GAGVSQSPRYKVTKRGQDVALRCDPISGHVSLYWYRQALGQGPEFLTYFNYEAQQDKSGLPNDRFSAERPEGSISTLTIQRTEQRDSAMYRCASSPGEDRPSSYNEQFFGPGTRLTVL.

The sample holds a few counts of this clone. The chain uses TRBV6-1 and TRBJ1-2, with D unclear. V was pared by 5 bases and J by 2 bases, with 6 bases between. The CDR3 has 12 amino acids. From germline, CDR1 is MNHNS and CDR2 SASEGT. The CDR3 is CASSRGNYGYTF. CDR3 DNA: TGTGCCAGCAGTCGTGGAAACTATGGCTACACCTTC.

CDR3 sequence: CASSLVGSSYNEQFF. The CDR3 DNA follows: TGTGCCAGCAGCTTAGTGGGAAGCTCCTACAATGAGCAGTTCTTC. This chain connects TRBV7-2 to TRBJ2-1, with D unresolved. The CDR3 totals 15 residues. Germline values: CDR1 SGHTA, CDR2 FQGNSA. The germline V and J ends were trimmed by 1 base and 0 bases, with 7 bases remaining between them.

J is TRBJ1-2 and V is TRBV6-1; D unclear. The CDR3 spans 16 residues. CDR1 and CDR2 from the germline V gene are MNHNS and SASEGT. V lost 0 bases and J lost 7, with 18 bases in between. CDR3 region: CASSEASLTWGAGYTF. In nucleotides, the CDR3 is TGTGCCAGCAGTGAAGCGTCTTTGACTTGGGGTGCTGGCTACACCTTC.

This rearrangement joins TRBV4-3 to TRBJ2-7, with 8 bases matching TRBD1. V lost 3 bases, J lost 5 bases, and 3 bases stayed unmatched. CDR3 length equals 13 residues. The germline CDR1 and CDR2 sequences are LGHNA and YSLEER. The CDR3 sequence: CASSQQTGDEQYF. CDR3 DNA sequence: TGCGCCAGCAGCCAGCAGACAGGGGACGAGCAGTACTTC.

The chain combines TRBV25-1 with TRBJ2-7; 11 bases align to TRBD2. The CDR3 loop spans 16 amino acids. The J segment lost 1 base and the V segment lost 2 bases, leaving 4 bases of the junction unmatched. Germline-derived CDR1 and CDR2 are MGHDK and SYGVNS. In DNA form, the CDR3 reads TGTGCCAGCAGTGAAAAAGGGACTAGCGGATCCTACGAGCAGTACTTC. Its translation: CASSEKGTSGSYEQYF.